The 6 T cell receptor beta chains given below trace back to one sample, sequenced in a study of control samples from healthy donors and cancer patients (dated by TCRdb to between 2020 and 2021). Library generation was performed with the immunoSEQ multiplex PCR assay. TCRdb carries this immuneACCESS record with in-frame sequences only. Its versions omit some clonotypes, under half of them owing to an unresolved V gene in the studies checked, with the rest unexplained. The sample table records some 51,000 clones; over 75% of these occur just once. Less than 4% of the sample comes from the top ten. The sequenced sample was blood. The receptors shown here come from a man aged 50 to 60 in good health.

This clone was counted only a few times. The rearrangement uses TRBV6-1 and TRBJ2-1; 14 nucleotides match TRBD2. The CDR3 length is 15 residues. Trimming cost V 3 bases and J 8 bases; bases outside gene matches: 3. Germline CDR1 and CDR2: MNHNS and SASEGT. CDR3 amino acids: CASSDGTSGSHEQFF. CDR3 in DNA: TGTGCCAGCAGTGACGGGACTAGCGGGAGCCATGAGCAGTTCTTC.

The chain couples TRBV6-1 to TRBJ1-6; 8 positions agree with TRBD1. CDR3 size: 16 residues. Trimming removed 4 bases from V and 6 bases from J; junction bases left unmatched: 8. Germline V CDR1 and CDR2: MNHNS, SASEGT. CDR3 in DNA: TGTGCCAGCAGTGCAGGGGGCGCGAGTCGTAATTCACCCCTCCACTTT. Encoded protein: CASSAGGASRNSPLHF.

This clone appeared once. This chain connects TRBV5-1 to TRBJ2-7, with TRBD1 as a possible D gene (6 bases). CDR1 and CDR2 from the germline V gene are SGHRS and YFSETQ. The CDR3 is made up of 15 amino acids. Trimming took off 1 base at V and 5 bases at J, with 16 bases between the two ends. The CDR3 loop is CASSLLGTPFDEQYF. The CDR3, as DNA: TGCGCCAGCAGCTTGCTCGGGACACCATTCGACGAGCAGTACTTC.

This chain connects TRBV7-9 to TRBJ2-7; D not resolved. CDR3 length equals 14 residues. The V end lost 1 base, the J end lost 6 bases, and 13 bases lay between the germline ends. Germline CDR1 SEHNR, CDR2 FQNEAQ (reference sequence). The CDR3 DNA reads TGTGCCAGCAGCTTAGGTGGCAGAGTAGGCGAGCAGTACTTC. It encodes CASSLGGRVGEQYF.

This chain links TRBV6-5 with TRBJ2-7; D is undetermined. V dropped 5 bases and J dropped 2 bases, with 13 bases sitting between them. CDR3 length: 14 amino acids. Germline loops: CDR1 MNHEY, CDR2 SVGAGI. The CDR3, as DNA: TGTGCCAGCAGTCGGAGTATTAGAACCTACGAGCAGTACTTC. Protein: CASSRSIRTYEQYF.

V gene TRBV6-1 combines with J gene TRBJ1-1; D not certain. Trimming pared 1 base from V and 0 bases from J, leaving 6 bases between. Germline V gene data show CDR1 as MNHNS and CDR2 as SASEGT. This CDR3 has 14 residues. The CDR3 sequence is CASSEVLLNTEAFF. CDR3 nucleotides: TGTGCCAGCAGTGAAGTCCTTCTGAACACTGAAGCTTTCTTT.